A single sample gave rise to the 9 T cell receptor beta chains below, sequenced in a study of blood T cell repertoires in COVID-19. Measured with immunoSEQ multiplex PCR; TCRdb has only the in-frame clones, and not every one. In the table there are 200,000 to 300,000 clones, 80% to 90% of which are singletons. Material: peripheral blood. Receptors were obtained from a woman aged 40 to 55 who had recovered from COVID-19.

V usage is TRBV6-6 and J usage is TRBJ2-7; D gene unclear. Deletions cut 7 bases from V and 4 bases from J, with 17 bases between. This CDR3 spans 14 amino acids. Per germline, CDR1 MNHNY and CDR2 SVGAGI (reference sequence). The chain's CDR3 is CASTSPGGLYEQYF. The CDR3 bases are TGTGCCAGCACCTCCCCAGGTGGGCTTTACGAGCAGTACTTC.

V and J are TRBV5-4 and TRBJ1-5; D may be TRBD1 (5 bases). The CDR3 has 14 amino acids. Trimming removed 0 bases at V and 5 bases at J, with 9 bases between. CDR1 SGHNT and CDR2 YYREEE come from the germline V gene (reference sequence). CDR3 amino acids: CASSLDRHDQPQHF. DNA for the CDR3: TGTGCCAGCAGCTTGGACAGGCACGATCAGCCCCAGCATTTT.

The chain has TRBV9 and TRBJ1-1; maybe TRBD1 (5 bases). V gave up 5 bases and J gave up 0 bases, with 17 bases separating them. The CDR3 is 16 amino acids. In germline, CDR1 is SGDLS, CDR2 YYNGEE. This CDR3 reads CASRAWGGGMNTEAFF. The CDR3 DNA reads as TGTGCCAGCAGGGCTTGGGGCGGCGGGATGAACACTGAAGCTTTCTTT.

The chain uses TRBV27 and TRBJ2-5; TRBD1 matches 10 bases. With V trimmed by 2 bases and J by 5 bases, 8 bases remained unmatched. Germline V gives CDR1 MNHEY, CDR2 SMNVEV (reference sequence). The CDR3 loop spans 16 amino acids. The chain's CDR3 is CASSLQGQGIVETQYF. The CDR3 DNA reads TGTGCCAGCAGTTTACAGGGACAGGGGATCGTCGAGACCCAGTACTTC.

The chain combines TRBV10-3 with TRBJ1-6; a weak D match, TRBD1 (5 bases). The CDR3 has 14 amino acids. Between the trimmed V and J ends, which lost 10 bases and 5 bases, there was a span of 15 bases. Germline V gene data show CDR1 as ENHRY and CDR2 as SYGVKD. Here the CDR3 DNA reads TGTGCCACTAAGGACAACCCCGATAATTCACCCCTCCACTTT. This translates into CATKDNPDNSPLHF.

The V gene is TRBV18, the J gene TRBJ2-6; D gene unclear. Deletions cut 5 bases from V and 1 base from J, with 9 bases between. This CDR3 spans 15 amino acids. The germline V gene encodes CDR1 KGHSH and CDR2 LQKENI. This CDR3 is CASSSIQSGANVLTF. The DNA for the CDR3 is TGTGCCAGCTCATCCATTCAATCTGGGGCCAACGTCCTGACTTTC. Filled out from reference TRBV18 and TRBJ2-6, the complete variable domain reads NAGVMQNPRHLVRRRGQEARLRCSPMKGHSHVYWYRQLPEEGLKFMVYLQKENIIDESGMPKERFSAEFPKEGPSILRIQQVVRGDSAAYFCASSSIQSGANVLTFGAGSRLTVL.

Only one count was recorded for this clone. The gene calls are TRBV19 and TRBJ1-6, with 7 nucleotides matching TRBD1. Germline lookup yields CDR1 LNHDA and CDR2 SQIVND (reference sequence). This CDR3 is built from 17 residues. Trimming cost V 4 bases and J 5 bases; bases outside gene matches: 11. CDR3 region: CASSKGQKRSNNSPLHF. In DNA form, the CDR3 reads TGTGCCAGTAGTAAGGGACAGAAACGTTCAAATAATTCACCCCTCCACTTT.

The chain is built from TRBV15 and TRBJ1-2, with 10 nucleotides matching TRBD1. CDR1 is LNHNV and CDR2 is YYDKDF in the germline V gene (reference sequence). Unmatched junction bases numbered 3, after V lost 0 bases and J lost 5 bases. This CDR3 contains 15 residues. The CDR3 here is CATSRDQGQGYGYTF. The DNA for the CDR3 is TGTGCCACCAGCAGAGATCAGGGACAGGGGTATGGCTACACCTTC.

CDR3 DNA sequence: TGCGCCAGCAGCCAAGAGGAGGGCAGGGGGTACGAGCAGTACTTC. Protein product: CASSQEEGRGYEQYF. The chain is built from TRBV4-3 and TRBJ2-7; weak D call: TRBD1 (7 bases). This CDR3 region has 15 residues. V was trimmed by 0 bases and J by 4 bases, leaving 13 bases between them. The germline gives CDR1 LGHNA, CDR2 YSLEER.